The source of this T cell receptor beta chain is a study of neurological immune-mediated disorders. The authors produced cDNA by 5'RACE using 10-nucleotide random UMIs. TCRdb ran MiXCR on the 5' RACE reads and lists one entry per CDR3 protein. This table holds tens of thousands of distinct CDR3 sequences, about 13% found once. Trimming removed 1 base from V and 8 bases from J, with 11 bases in between. Germline V gene data show CDR1 as LNHNV and CDR2 as YYDKDF (reference sequence). CDR3 size: 13 residues. Time point meaning: longitudinal time-point 3. Maryland, USA blood bank volunteers served as healthy controls.

This TCR was recovered from a man aged 25-40 years in good health. The specimen sequenced was PBMCs. The chain links TRBV15 to TRBJ1-1, with D maybe TRBD1 (6 bases). The CDR3 nucleotides are TGTGCCACCAGCAGAGTGGGGGGCGCAGAAGCTTTCTTT. Translated, it gives CATSRVGGAEAFF.